Detailed here is one T cell receptor beta chain. Antigen unknown. Germline CDR1 SGHRS, CDR2 YFSETQ. Losses at the gene ends were 0 bases for V and 5 bases for J; bases not matched to a gene: 0. This CDR3 is built from 13 residues. Method: immunoSEQ multiplex PCR; TCRdb's copy keeps in-frame clones and lacks some. The sample holds about 150,000 clones; roughly nine tenths are singletons and the top ten take 5.5%. These data come from a study of T cell responses to AZD1222 COVID-19 vaccine. Overall study results and limits: Dominant CD4 TCR responses targeted spike regions 160-218 and 743-854. Females outnumbered males among donors, who were mostly white British; clonal diversity was possibly underestimated. In the spike-specific TCR repertoire, nearly half reportedly target unmutated variant regions.

The source was peripheral blood, collected on day 0 of MenACWY control vaccination. The chain has TRBV5-1 and TRBJ2-5; 8 bases align to TRBD1. This clonotype originated in an adult in good health. The CDR3 sequence: CASSLGDRETQYF. In DNA form, the CDR3 reads TGCGCCAGCAGCTTGGGGGACAGGGAGACCCAGTACTTC.